These 19 T cell receptor beta chains share one sample of origin, sequenced in a study of blood T cell repertoires in COVID-19. The table came from immunoSEQ multiplex PCR; TCRdb's copy has only in-frame clones and leaves some out. The sample shows hundreds of thousands of clones, approximately 90% of them seen only once. Sequenced sample: PBMCs or T cells enriched from blood (not recorded which). These receptors all come from a man aged 40-50 years who had recovered from COVID-19.

The genes are TRBV7-2 and TRBJ2-2; 8 bases are shared with TRBD2. Trimming at V came to 5 bases and at J to 4 bases, leaving 15 bases not matched to a gene. The CDR3 contains 18 residues. Germline CDR1 and CDR2: SGHTA and FQGNSA. The CDR3 here is CASSEMAASGSGTGELFF. As DNA, the CDR3 is TGTGCCAGCAGCGAAATGGCGGCCAGCGGGAGTGGCACCGGGGAGCTGTTTTTT.

The count of this clone is one. The chain couples TRBV15 to TRBJ2-7, with 9 bases fitting TRBD2. In germline, CDR1 is LNHNV, CDR2 YYDKDF (reference sequence). The CDR3 length is 14 residues. The V segment lost 1 base and the J segment 6 bases; nucleotides outside the gene matches: 4. In DNA, the CDR3 is TGTGCCACCAGCAGAGTTAGCGGGAGCGGCGAGCAGTACTTC. This sequence encodes CATSRVSGSGEQYF.

This chain connects TRBV10-3 to TRBJ2-1, with 8 bases lining up with TRBD1. Trimming took 10 bases from V and 8 from J; bases not matched to a gene: 10. This CDR3 has 13 amino acids. Germline V gene sequence: CDR1 ENHRY, CDR2 SYGVKD. CDR3 region: CANREDRADEQFF. The CDR3 region has the DNA TGTGCCAACCGAGAGGACAGGGCAGATGAGCAGTTCTTC.

The chain combines TRBV9 with TRBJ2-7; TRBD1 agrees at 12 bases. V was clipped by 3 bases and J by 6 bases; unmatched bases: 4. Germline assignment: CDR1 SGDLS and CDR2 YYNGEE. This CDR3 is 14 amino acids long. CDR3 sequence (DNA): TGTGCCAGCAGCGACCGGGACAGGGGGCTCGAGCAGTACTTC. Translated: CASSDRDRGLEQYF.

V is TRBV27 and J is TRBJ1-2; D is ambiguous. Germline CDR1 and CDR2: MNHEY and SMNVEV (reference sequence). The CDR3 is made up of 13 amino acids. The germline V and J ends were trimmed by 6 bases and 4 bases, with 12 bases remaining between them. CDR3 coding DNA: TGTGCCAGCAGCTCGACTGGAGTCTATGGCTACACCTTC. Translated: CASSSTGVYGYTF.

Details on this clone: The junction and the germline gene differ at one end; a read error may be behind it. This rearrangement joins TRBV7-7 to TRBJ2-5; 8 bases map to TRBD1. In germline, CDR1 is SSHAT, CDR2 FNYEAQ (reference sequence). The CDR3 is 16 amino acids. This CDR3 reads CASSLGRTGSIETQYF. CDR3 in DNA: TGTGCTAGCAGCTTGGGTAGGACAGGGTCGATTGAGACCCAGTACTTC.

This clone was seen a few times. This sequence joins TRBV28 and TRBJ1-3, with D hard to call. Germline V gene data show CDR1 as MDHEN and CDR2 as SYDVKM. The CDR3 totals 16 residues. Trimming removed 3 bases from V and 4 bases from J, with 16 bases in between. In nucleotides, the CDR3 is TGTGCCAGCAGTTTGGGAGCCTGGAGTCTCGGAAACACCATATATTTT. Amino acids: CASSLGAWSLGNTIYF.

This chain connects TRBV3-1 (or the pseudogene TRBV3-2) to TRBJ1-1, with TRBD1 matching over 10 bases. The CDR3 totals 15 residues. Per germline, CDR1 LGHDT and CDR2 YNNKEL (reference sequence). The junction had 2 bases not matched to a gene; V was cut back by 4 bases and J by 0 bases. CDR3 nucleotides: TGTGCCAGCAGCCCCGGGACAGGGGTGAACACTGAAGCTTTCTTT. Its protein is CASSPGTGVNTEAFF.

The rearrangement joins TRBV20-1 to TRBJ1-5; D remains ambiguous. Trimming left V 4 bases short and J 6 bases short, with 7 bases between. Germline CDR1 is DFQATT and CDR2 is SNEGSKA (reference sequence). CDR3 length equals 11 residues. CDR3 residues: CSATPGQPQHF. CDR3 in DNA: TGCAGTGCTACCCCCGGTCAGCCCCAGCATTTT.

This clone has just a few counts. The chain uses TRBV11-2 and TRBJ1-1; 8 nucleotides match TRBD1. CDR3 size: 13 residues. In germline, CDR1 is SGHAT, CDR2 FQNNGV. V lost 4 bases, J lost 8 bases, and 6 bases stayed unmatched. Here the CDR3 DNA reads TGTGCCAGCAGCTCCCGGACAGGGCGCGAAGCTTTCTTT. It encodes CASSSRTGREAFF. Supplemented by reference TRBV11-2 and TRBJ1-1, the full variable domain reads EAGVAQSPRYKIIEKRQSVAFWCNPISGHATLYWYQQILGQGPKLLIQFQNNGVVDDSQLPKDRFSAERLKGVDSTLKIQPAKLEDSAVYLCASSSRTGREAFFGQGTRLTVV.

This chain links TRBV27 with TRBJ1-4, with 9 bases identical to TRBD1. Germline V CDR1 and CDR2: MNHEY, SMNVEV (reference sequence). This CDR3 has 15 residues. The junction had 4 bases not matched to a gene; V was cut back by 1 base and J by 7 bases. CDR3: CASSLWGQGAEKLFF. CDR3 bases: TGTGCCAGCAGTTTATGGGGACAGGGCGCTGAAAAACTGTTTTTT.

The rearrangement uses TRBV30 and TRBJ2-3, with 8 bases matching TRBD2. The CDR3 is made up of 18 amino acids. CDR1 and CDR2 (germline): GTSNPN, SVGIG (reference sequence). V shed 2 bases and J 1 base; nucleotides not matched to a gene: 14. The CDR3 region is CAWSLGTSTSSGTDTQYF. CDR3 sequence (DNA): TGTGCCTGGAGTCTAGGGACTAGTACCTCCTCTGGCACAGATACGCAGTATTTT.

The genes are TRBV7-3 and TRBJ1-6; 7 positions match TRBD1. V trimming: 4 bases; J trimming: 7 bases; junction bases outside the gene matches: 4. The CDR3 sequence is 14 residues long. From germline, CDR1 is SGHTA and CDR2 FQGTGA. Here the CDR3 reads CASSSTGLNSPLHF. The CDR3 coding sequence is TGTGCCAGCAGCTCGACAGGGCTCAATTCACCCCTCCACTTT.

V is TRBV4-2 and J is TRBJ2-2, with 11 bases lining up with TRBD1. Germline V lookup: CDR1 LGHNA, CDR2 YNFKEQ. V was clipped by 1 base and J by 6 bases; unmatched bases: 7. There are 17 residues in the CDR3. The CDR3 loop reads CASSQGTGGSRAGELFF. The CDR3 DNA is TGTGCCAGCAGCCAAGGGACAGGGGGCTCTCGGGCCGGGGAGCTGTTTTTT.

The chain is built from TRBV24-1 and TRBJ2-1, with TRBD1 matching 9 bases. Germline assignment: CDR1 KGHDR and CDR2 SFDVKD. Trimming removed 4 bases from V and 2 bases from J; junction bases left unmatched: 5. The CDR3 totals 16 residues. CDR3 coding DNA: TGTGCCACCAGTGACCCGGGACAGGGCCCCTACAATGAGCAGTTCTTC. Its translation is CATSDPGQGPYNEQFF.

Only a few counts were recorded for this clone. This chain uses TRBV6-2 or TRBV6-3 with TRBJ2-7; 10 bases are shared with TRBD2. The CDR3 has 13 amino acids. V lost 7 bases and J lost 4; bases outside the gene matches: 4. Germline-derived CDR1 and CDR2 are MNHEY and SVGEGT. The CDR3 DNA is TGTGCCAGCACCCCGGGACTAGCGTACGAGCAGTACTTC. Residues: CASTPGLAYEQYF.

This chain uses TRBV19 with TRBJ2-6, with 8 bases identical to TRBD2. Germline V lookup: CDR1 LNHDA, CDR2 SQIVND (reference sequence). The CDR3 covers 22 residues. V lost 8 bases to trimming and J lost 2 bases; unmatched junction nucleotides: 26. CDR3 DNA: TGTGCCAGTTCGCGACGTTTGGGCGAGGCGGGAGGAGGCCATACTGGGGCCAACGTCCTGACTTTC. Protein product: CASSRRLGEAGGGHTGANVLTF.

This chain joins TRBV7-9 and TRBJ1-6, with TRBD1 matching over 9 bases. Germline lookup yields CDR1 SEHNR and CDR2 FQNEAQ (reference sequence). After removal of 7 bases from V and 9 bases from J, the junction contained 10 bases not matched to a gene. CDR3 size: 15 residues. This CDR3 is CASTTPGQGFSPLHF. CDR3 nucleotides: TGTGCCAGCACCACGCCCGGACAGGGGTTTTCACCCCTCCACTTT.

This chain joins TRBV6-5 and TRBJ2-1; the D gene is possibly TRBD1 (6 bases). Per germline, CDR1 MNHEY and CDR2 SVGAGI. V was cut by 2 bases and J by 5 bases, with 13 bases left in between. The CDR3 loop spans 15 amino acids. CDR3 nucleotide sequence: TGTGCCAGCAGTTACGGGGCCTCAGGGGACAATGAGCAGTTCTTC. This gives the protein CASSYGASGDNEQFF.